Listed below are T cell receptor beta chains from one sample, sequenced in a study of blood T cell repertoires in COVID-19. TCRdb's table, derived via immunoSEQ multiplex PCR, lists solely in-frame clones and lacks some. The table lists some 270,000 clones, about four fifths of them singletons. Input material: PBMCs or T cells enriched from blood (not recorded which). The receptors shown here come from a man between 45 and 60 years old who had recovered from COVID-19. The conserved cysteine and the conserved F or W are not part of the CDR3 here. Fields, in order: clone size, V gene, CDR3 protein. The size field is filled for only some rows; it gives once, few, many or a size class.

>.|TRBV18
ASSPRQDSPLH
>.|TRBV3-1/TRBV3-2
ASSQGLAGTNEQF
>.|TRBV27
ASSLSGLYNEQF
>.|TRBV27
ASSRRRGRSDNEQF
>.|TRBV4-1
ASSRDRGLSNEKLF
>.|TRBV28
ASRLGSNYGYT
>.|TRBV7-9
ASSLSSGGAGFAETQY
>once|TRBV11-2
ASSWQGANTGELF
>.|TRBV28
ASSSTGGSNGELF
>few|TRBV5-5
ASSTGDRGNSNQPQH
>.|TRBV19
ASLTTRSGNTIY
>.|TRBV11-2
ASGRGINQPQH
>.|TRBV6-7
ASSHGTDEQY
>.|TRBV27
ASTRAQGVQPQH
>.|TRBV6-4
ASSVTGVGANVLT
>.|TRBV6-1
ASSEGGGAQPQH
>.|TRBV25-1
ASTGVSSYNSPLH
>.|TRBV19
ASSTGTYNEQF
>.|TRBV10-3
ATLPGQGVGDTEAF
>.|TRBV27
ASTPLGDNYNEQF
>.|TRBV14
ASSQPRGFDNEQF
>.|TRBV12-3/TRBV12-4
ASSFPGASGYT